This T cell receptor (beta chain) is from a study of blood T cell repertoires in COVID-19. Overall study context: Acute and convalescent COVID-19 samples came from the United States, Italy and Spain.

TCRdb keeps only in-frame clones here, not all; method: immunoSEQ multiplex PCR. The sample includes around 100,000 clones, about 80% seen only once; the top ten take roughly 3.3%. The CDR3 has 16 amino acids. V was shortened by 8 bases and J by 2 bases, with 20 bases between the two germline ends. Germline CDR1 reads SGHTA; CDR2 reads FQGNSA. This chain joins TRBV7-2 and TRBJ2-3; D is possibly TRBD2 (7 bases). The clonotype originates from a woman older than 75 with active or convalescent COVID-19. Material for sequencing was peripheral blood. In DNA, the CDR3 is TGTGCCAGCGGGGGGGGGACATACGTCCTCACAGATACGCAGTATTTT. Its protein is CASGGGTYVLTDTQYF.